Listed below are T cell receptor beta chains from one sample, sequenced in a study of blood T cell repertoires in COVID-19. Libraries were prepared by immunoSEQ multiplex PCR; TCRdb keeps only in-frame clonotypes and omits some of them. The sample yields 150,000 to 200,000 clones, about 86% seen once. Sequenced material: peripheral blood. The receptors originated from a man aged 18-30 years with acute or convalescent COVID-19. CDR3s include the opening cysteine and the closing phenylalanine or tryptophan. Each record gives: V gene, clone size, J gene, D gene, CDR3 DNA, CDR3 protein. D genes are given only for firm matches. The size of a clone is reported for some rows only, either as once, few or many, or as a class for expanded clones.

TRBV7-2	-	TRBJ2-3	TRBD2	TGTGCCAGCAGCACGGGACTAGCGGGGGGTAGCACAGATACGCAGTATTTT	CASSTGLAGGSTDTQYF
TRBV12-3/TRBV12-4	-	TRBJ1-1	TRBD1	TGTGCCAGCAGTGGGGACAGGGTCGCTGAAGCTTTCTTT	CASSGDRVAEAFF
TRBV9	-	TRBJ1-2	-	TGTGCCAGCAGCGTAACAGGGTTTAGGGATGGCTACACCTTC	CASSVTGFRDGYTF
TRBV6-5	once	TRBJ2-1	-	TGTGCCAGCAGTTACTCGTCGGGGTCGCGGAATGAGCAGTTCTTC	CASSYSSGSRNEQFF
TRBV11-2	once	TRBJ1-5	-	TGTGCCAGCAGCTTAAACTCCATCCGCAATCAGCCCCAGCATTTT	CASSLNSIRNQPQHF
TRBV5-1	-	TRBJ2-5	TRBD1	TGCGCCAGCAGCTTGGGGCCGACAGGGACAGAGACCCAGTACTTC	CASSLGPTGTETQYF
TRBV9	-	TRBJ2-2	-	TGTGCCAGCAGCGCCAACCAGGGGAACACCGGGGAGCTGTTTTTT	CASSANQGNTGELFF
TRBV20-1	-	TRBJ2-7	TRBD1	TGCAGTGCTAGTAGCCCGGGCCGACAGGGGGTAGGGGAGCAGTACTTC	CSASSPGRQGVGEQYF
TRBV25-1	-	TRBJ2-1	-	TGTGCCAGCACCTATGACAGCAATGAGCAGTTCTTC	CASTYDSNEQFF
TRBV3-1/TRBV3-2	once	TRBJ2-1	TRBD2	TGTGCCAGCAGCCAAGGGGGTCTAGCGGGGACCTACAATGAGCAGTTCTTC	CASSQGGLAGTYNEQFF
TRBV5-1	-	TRBJ2-3	TRBD1	TGCGCCAGCGCCGGGACAGGGACCACAGATACGCAGTATTTT	CASAGTGTTDTQYF
TRBV4-1	-	TRBJ1-2	TRBD1	TGCGCCAGCAGCCAAGATGCGCAGGGGGGCTATGGCTACACCTTC	CASSQDAQGGYGYTF
TRBV29-1	-	TRBJ1-2	-	TGCAGCGTGGTGGGGCAGGACTATGGCTACACCTTC	CSVVGQDYGYTF
TRBV5-4	once	TRBJ2-1	TRBD1	TGTGCCAGCAGCTTGGAGGGACAGGGAGACAATGAGCAGTTCTTC	CASSLEGQGDNEQFF
TRBV10-3	-	TRBJ1-1	TRBD1	TGTGCCATCAGTGATTGGACAGGGAACACTGAAGCTTTCTTT	CAISDWTGNTEAFF
TRBV12-3/TRBV12-4	few	TRBJ2-7	-	TGTGCCAGCAGTTTAGCGCTACTGCACGAGCAGTACTTC	CASSLALLHEQYF
TRBV6-6	-	TRBJ1-2	-	TGTGCCAGCAGTTACTCCCGTGGCACCGATAACTATGGCTACACCTTC	CASSYSRGTDNYGYTF
TRBV10-3	once	TRBJ2-1	TRBD2	TGTGCCATCAGTGAGTCTAGTAGCGGGGGGATCCTCTACAATGAGCAGTTCTTC	CAISESSSGGILYNEQFF
TRBV4-2	-	TRBJ1-6	TRBD1	TGTGCCAGCAGCCAAGCAGGGGGTGATTCACCCCTCCACTTT	CASSQAGGDSPLHF
TRBV7-9	-	TRBJ1-1	-	TGTGCCAGCAGCCCACTGGAAGCTTTCTTT	CASSPLEAFF
TRBV5-1	-	TRBJ2-3	TRBD1	TGCGCCAGCAGGGGACAGGGAGTGGCAGATACGCAGTATTTT	CASRGQGVADTQYF
TRBV11-2	once	TRBJ2-7	TRBD2	TGTGCCAGCAGAACTAGCGGGGCCTACGAGCAGTACTTC	CASRTSGAYEQYF
TRBV19	-	TRBJ1-5	TRBD1	TGTGCCAGTAGTATAAGACAGGGCAGGCAGCCCCAGCATTTT	CASSIRQGRQPQHF
TRBV9	-	TRBJ2-3	TRBD2	TGTGCCAGCAGCGTAGAAGCGGGGGGGCCAGGAGATACGCAGTATTTT	CASSVEAGGPGDTQYF
TRBV27	-	TRBJ1-5	TRBD1	TGTGCCAGCAGTTTAGACAGGGACAGGGCACAGCCCCAGCATTTT	CASSLDRDRAQPQHF
TRBV5-5	-	TRBJ2-1	TRBD1	TGTGCCAGCAGCCGCACAGGGGGCCAAGTCCTTACTGAGCAGTTCTTC	CASSRTGGQVLTEQFF
TRBV6-2/TRBV6-3	-	TRBJ2-7	-	TGTGCCAGCAGCCCGGGCCGCAACACGCAGTACTTC	CASSPGRNTQYF
TRBV18	-	TRBJ1-2	TRBD1	TGTGCCAGCTCACGTAGTCCCGGGACAGGGTCAGCTAACTATGGCTACACCTTC	CASSRSPGTGSANYGYTF
TRBV4-1	once	TRBJ2-6	-	TGCGCCAGCAGCCAAGCAGGATTCGGACACTCTGGGGCCAACGTCCTGACTTTC	CASSQAGFGHSGANVLTF
TRBV7-2	-	TRBJ2-7	TRBD2	TGTGCCAGCAGCGTCAGTTCAGCGGGGACCGCCTACGAGCAGTACTTC	CASSVSSAGTAYEQYF
TRBV28	-	TRBJ1-1	-	TGTGCCAGCAGTTTGCAGGGATCTCTGAGGACTGAAGCTTTCTTT	CASSLQGSLRTEAFF
TRBV9	once	TRBJ1-6	TRBD1	TGTGCCAGCAGCACCGGGACAGGGAATTCACCCCTCCACTTT	CASSTGTGNSPLHF
TRBV6-2/TRBV6-3	-	TRBJ2-3	-	TGTGCCAGCAGTCCCCCTAGCACAGATACGCAGTATTTT	CASSPPSTDTQYF
TRBV18	-	TRBJ1-1	TRBD1	TGTGCCAGCTCACCATTTGGAGGACAGGGGTGCATCTTT	CASSPFGGQGCIF
TRBV18	-	TRBJ2-1	-	TGTGCCAGCTTCCTAGCTAGCGCCAATGAGCAGTTCTTC	CASFLASANEQFF
TRBV30	once	TRBJ1-1	-	TGTGCCTGGAGTACAGGGTTCACTGAAGCTTTCTTT	CAWSTGFTEAFF
TRBV7-9	-	TRBJ2-1	TRBD2	TGTGCCAGCAGCTTAGCGGTGCGCTCGGGGGGCAATGAGCAGTTCTTC	CASSLAVRSGGNEQFF
TRBV30	-	TRBJ2-5	TRBD1	TGTGCCTGGAGTGTCCGAACTCGGACAGGGGTGAAAGAGACCCAGTACTTC	CAWSVRTRTGVKETQYF
TRBV7-9	-	TRBJ2-7	-	TGTGCCAGCAAACCAGGCAGGGAACTTCTCTCCTACGAGCAGTACTTC	CASKPGRELLSYEQYF
TRBV30	-	TRBJ1-2	TRBD1	TGTGCCTGGAGCCCGGACAGGGTCGGCTACACCTTC	CAWSPDRVGYTF
TRBV6-5	-	TRBJ1-5	TRBD1	TGTGCCAGCAGTTACCTGGGACAGGTCCCGATTCAGCCCCAGCATTTT	CASSYLGQVPIQPQHF
TRBV4-2	once	TRBJ1-2	-	TGTGCCAGCAGCCAGTTCAGTAGACAGGTGCTCTCTAACTATGGCTACACCTTC	CASSQFSRQVLSNYGYTF
TRBV7-3	-	TRBJ2-3	-	TGTGCCAGCAGCCCCCGGGTCACAGATACGCAGTATTTT	CASSPRVTDTQYF
TRBV13	-	TRBJ2-2	-	TGTGCCAGCAGCTTAGCGGTAGGGAGAACCGGGGAGCTGTTTTTT	CASSLAVGRTGELFF
TRBV6-4	many	TRBJ2-1	TRBD1	TGTGCCAGCAGTGAATCCGTACAGGGGATCGATGAGCAGTTCTTC	CASSESVQGIDEQFF
TRBV5-5	-	TRBJ2-3	-	TGTGCCAGCAGCCCGGACTATTCAGATACGCGGTATTTT	CASSPDYSDTRYF
TRBV2	-	TRBJ2-2	-	TGTGCCAGCAGTGAAGTCAATCGGCAGGCCCCCGTCACCGGGGAGCTGTTTTTT	CASSEVNRQAPVTGELFF
TRBV5-1	-	TRBJ2-1	TRBD1	TGCGCCAGCAGCTTGGTTGGGACAGACTACAATGAGCAGTTCTTC	CASSLVGTDYNEQFF
TRBV12-3/TRBV12-4	-	TRBJ1-6	-	TGTGCCAGCAGTTCCTCAGGGTTTGGACCCCTCCACTTT	CASSSSGFGPLHF
TRBV27	-	TRBJ2-5	-	TGTGCCAGCAGTTCCACTAGTTCGGTGTGGGAGACCCAGTACTTC	CASSSTSSVWETQYF
TRBV5-5	-	TRBJ1-3	-	TGTGCCAGCAGTCAAGAAACAGGGTATGCAAACACCATATATTTT	CASSQETGYANTIYF
TRBV5-1	-	TRBJ2-3	-	TGCGCCAGCAGAGGCGGGGCCGAGGAGGATACGCAGTATTTT	CASRGGAEEDTQYF
TRBV5-1	-	TRBJ1-2	TRBD1	TGCGCCAGCAGCCAGGATCGGGACAGCTATGGCTACACCTTC	CASSQDRDSYGYTF